Detailed here is one T cell receptor beta chain. What it binds is unknown. Researchers ran the PCR with 60 Vbeta and 13 Jbeta primers. TCRdb's copy holds only in-frame clones and misses some; the assay was immunoSEQ multiplex PCR. This sample has about 140,000 clones, with 75% found just once. This entry comes from a study of cytomegalovirus exposure and HLA in healthy donors. Study-wide background: Approximately 77 million unique TCRs from HLA-typed donors were held in an early release of data. Study-level points and caveats: The authors later found HLA-associated TCR beta chains more clonally expanded than equally common others.

The CDR3 loop spans 16 amino acids. CDR1 is MNHNY and CDR2 is SVGAGI in the germline V gene (reference sequence). Trimming shortened V by 6 bases and J by 0 bases, and 12 bases separated the two germline ends. The chain links TRBV6-6 to TRBJ2-6; D may be TRBD2 (5 bases). The sequence was collected from a man aged 40-49 years in good health and CMV-seronegative. Sequenced input: PBMCs. The CDR3 DNA sequence: TGTGCCAGCAGCCAACCCCGGGGCTCTGGGGCCAACGTCCTGACTTTC. This gives the protein CASSQPRGSGANVLTF.